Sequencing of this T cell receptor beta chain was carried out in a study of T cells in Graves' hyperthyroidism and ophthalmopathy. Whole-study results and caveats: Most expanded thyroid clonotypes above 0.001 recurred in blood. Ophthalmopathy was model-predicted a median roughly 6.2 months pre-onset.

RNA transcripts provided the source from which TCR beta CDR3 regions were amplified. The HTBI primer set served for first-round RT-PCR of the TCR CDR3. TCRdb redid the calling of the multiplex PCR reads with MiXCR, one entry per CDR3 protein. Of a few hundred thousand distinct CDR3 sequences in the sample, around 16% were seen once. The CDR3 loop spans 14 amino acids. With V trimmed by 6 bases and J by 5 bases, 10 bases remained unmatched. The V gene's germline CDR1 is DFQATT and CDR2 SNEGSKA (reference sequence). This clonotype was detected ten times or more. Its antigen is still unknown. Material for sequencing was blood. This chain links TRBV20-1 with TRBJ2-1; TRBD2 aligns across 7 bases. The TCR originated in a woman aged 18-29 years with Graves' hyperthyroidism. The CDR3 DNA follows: TGCAGTGCAGACCGGGGAGGGATCGACAATGAGCAGTTCTTC. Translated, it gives CSADRGGIDNEQFF.